The present entry profiles one T cell receptor (beta chain) with its context. Its antigen is as yet unknown. These data are taken from a study of OX40 agonist ivuxolimab in advanced cancers. Across the study: Patients undergoing dose escalation presented with hepatocellular carcinoma, melanoma, renal cell or head and neck cancer. Overall study results and limits: Averaging showed that CD8+ T cells had more expanded clones than CD4+ did. Clonal expansion by week 6 occurred in CD4+ and CD8+ blood T cells (at 0.1 to 3.0 mg/kg). A proportion of nonresponders additionally exhibited low normalized T-cell clonal expansion.

The protocol was immunoSEQ multiplex PCR, while the TCRdb copy is restricted to in-frame clones and leaves out a portion. The top ten hold 30% to 35% of the sample, which has tens of thousands of clones, 88% seen once. This CDR3 is built from 12 residues. The V end lost 6 bases, the J end lost 7 bases, and 10 bases lay between the germline ends. Per germline, CDR1 SNHLY and CDR2 FYNNEI. This rearrangement joins TRBV2 to TRBJ1-3; D is unresolved. This sequence originates from an adult with an advanced solid tumor such as melanoma, head and neck, liver or kidney cancer. Here the sequenced sample was CD4+ or CD8+ T cells sorted from blood, taken in a trial of the OX40 agonist ivuxolimab. Written as DNA, the CDR3 is TGTGCCAGCAGATCCCCGAGTAACACCATATATTTT. Translated, it gives CASRSPSNTIYF.